These 9 T cell receptor beta chains share one sample of origin, sequenced in a study of CD8+ T cells in alopecia areata. Noted treatment: oral pan-JAK inhibitor, 5-10 mg twice daily. Sequencing relied on a cDNA template that was reverse transcribed from extracted RNA. Data came from immunoSEQ multiplex PCR; TCRdb stores just in-frame clones and leaves some out. The data contain around 200,000 clones, roughly 61% of them singletons. The material was CD8+ T cells sorted from blood, obtained at week 24, from a patient treated with tofacitinib. Receptor source: a human donor with alopecia areata.

As regards this clone: A read error may account for a junction end that differs from germline. This chain connects TRBV5-6 to TRBJ1-6; D unresolved. The CDR3 contains 14 residues. In germline, CDR1 is SGHDT, CDR2 YYEEEE. CDR3 nucleotides: TGTGCCAGCAGCTTGGCCATCAATAATTCGCCCCTCCACTTT. Translated: CASSLAINNSPLHF.

The CDR3 DNA follows: TGCAGCGTTGGGGGGTCAGGGTCTTTTGGAACTGAAGCTTTCTTT. Translation: CSVGGSGSFGTEAFF. This sequence joins TRBV29-1 and TRBJ1-1, with D possibly being TRBD1 (5 bases). The CDR3 spans 15 residues. Trimming shortened V by 4 bases and J by 5 bases, and 20 bases separated the two germline ends. CDR1 is SQVTM and CDR2 is ANQGSEA in the germline V gene.

The chain combines TRBV5-1 with TRBJ1-3, with 7 bases matching TRBD1. The V segment lost 7 bases and the J segment 4 bases; nucleotides outside the gene matches: 5. This CDR3 has 13 amino acids. CDR1 and CDR2 from the germline V gene are SGHRS and YFSETQ. The CDR3 here is CASSGTAGNTIYF. DNA of the CDR3: TGCGCCAGCTCTGGGACAGCAGGAAACACCATATATTTT.

This clone was seen at least ten times. CDR3 residues: CASSQGLAGDTDTQYF. As DNA, the CDR3 is TGCGCCAGCAGTCAAGGGTTAGCGGGGGACACAGATACGCAGTATTTT. J is TRBJ2-3 and V is TRBV23-1, with TRBD2 matching 9 bases. TRBV23-1 is labeled an ORF, and its function is uncertain. The CDR3 has 16 residues. Trimming cost V 2 bases and J 2 bases; bases outside gene matches: 5.

This sequence joins TRBV5-1 and TRBJ1-4, with a possible D match to TRBD1 (5 bases). The CDR3 sequence is 14 residues long. Germline CDR1 is SGHRS and CDR2 is YFSETQ. The ends were cut back, 6 bases at V and 7 bases at J, with 16 bases in the middle. Written as DNA, the CDR3 is TGCGCCAGCACCATGACAGCGGAGGGTGAAAAACTGTTTTTT. Its protein product is CASTMTAEGEKLFF.

The V call is TRBV27, the J call TRBJ2-7; 8 bases line up with TRBD1. Germline-derived CDR1 and CDR2 are MNHEY and SMNVEV (reference sequence). This CDR3 spans 15 amino acids. With 8 bases clipped from V and 3 bases from J, the junction kept 12 bases outside the gene matches. CDR3 nucleotide sequence: TGTGCCAGCGCTCCCCGGGACAGGACCCTCTACGAGCAGTACTTC. Amino acids: CASAPRDRTLYEQYF.

The V and J genes are TRBV29-1 and TRBJ2-5; D could derive from TRBD1 or TRBD2 (6 bases each). The V gene lost 6 bases and the J gene lost 5 bases, with 13 bases spanning the gap. CDR1 is SQVTM and CDR2 is ANQGSEA in the germline V gene. The CDR3 sequence is 12 residues long. This CDR3 is CSVDRREETQYF. CDR3 nucleotide sequence: TGCAGCGTCGACAGGAGGGAGGAGACCCAGTACTTC.

This rearrangement joins TRBV11-2 to TRBJ2-1, with 12 bases that match TRBD2. This CDR3 has 15 residues. Germline V gene lookup returns CDR1 SGHAT and CDR2 FQNNGV. The ends lost 5 bases at V and 8 bases at J; junction bases unmatched: 7. CDR3 amino acids: CASSPSGGVFDEQFF. CDR3 coding DNA: TGTGCCAGCAGCCCTAGCGGGGGGGTTTTCGATGAGCAGTTCTTC.

The J gene is TRBJ2-7, the V gene TRBV30; possible D gene TRBD1, 5 bases. Germline values: CDR1 GTSNPN, CDR2 SVGIG (reference sequence). The CDR3 totals 13 residues. The ends were cut back, 4 bases at V and 1 base at J, with 11 bases in the middle. The CDR3 protein is CAWTKTGSYEQYF. CDR3 coding DNA: TGTGCCTGGACCAAAACAGGATCCTACGAGCAGTACTTC.